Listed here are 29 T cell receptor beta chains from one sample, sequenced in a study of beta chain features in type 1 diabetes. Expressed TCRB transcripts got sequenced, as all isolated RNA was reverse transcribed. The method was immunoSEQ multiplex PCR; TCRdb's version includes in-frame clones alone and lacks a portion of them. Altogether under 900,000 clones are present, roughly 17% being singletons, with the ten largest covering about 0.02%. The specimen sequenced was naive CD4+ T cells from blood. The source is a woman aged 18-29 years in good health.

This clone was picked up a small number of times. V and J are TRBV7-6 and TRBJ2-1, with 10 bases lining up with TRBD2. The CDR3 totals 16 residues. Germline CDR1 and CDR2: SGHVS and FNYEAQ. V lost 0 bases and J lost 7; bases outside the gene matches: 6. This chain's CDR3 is CASSLAQAGGMNEQFF. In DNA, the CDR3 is TGTGCCAGCAGCTTAGCCCAAGCGGGAGGGATGAATGAGCAGTTCTTC.

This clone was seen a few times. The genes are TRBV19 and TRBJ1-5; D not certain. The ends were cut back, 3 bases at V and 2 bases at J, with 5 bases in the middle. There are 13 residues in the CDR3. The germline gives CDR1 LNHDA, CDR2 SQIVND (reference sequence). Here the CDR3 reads CASSIVRNQPQHF. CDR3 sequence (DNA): TGTGCCAGTAGTATTGTGCGCAATCAGCCCCAGCATTTT.

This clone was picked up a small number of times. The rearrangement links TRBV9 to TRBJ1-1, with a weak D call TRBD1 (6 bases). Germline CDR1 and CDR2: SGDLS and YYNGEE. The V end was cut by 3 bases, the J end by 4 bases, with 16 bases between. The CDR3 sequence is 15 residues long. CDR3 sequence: CASSGQGRLGTEAFF. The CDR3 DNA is TGTGCCAGCAGCGGTCAGGGGCGGTTGGGCACTGAAGCTTTCTTT.

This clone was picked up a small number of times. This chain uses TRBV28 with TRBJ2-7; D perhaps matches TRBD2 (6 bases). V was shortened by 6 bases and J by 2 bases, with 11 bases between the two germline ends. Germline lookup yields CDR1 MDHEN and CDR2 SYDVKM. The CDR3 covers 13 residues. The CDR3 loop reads CASRWAGTYEQYF. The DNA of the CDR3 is TGTGCCAGCAGGTGGGCGGGAACCTACGAGCAGTACTTC.

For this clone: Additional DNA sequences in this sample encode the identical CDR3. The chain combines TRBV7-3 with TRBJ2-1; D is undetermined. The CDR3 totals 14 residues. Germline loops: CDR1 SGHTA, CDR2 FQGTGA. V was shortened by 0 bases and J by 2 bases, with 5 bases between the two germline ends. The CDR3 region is CASSLTGTYNEQFF. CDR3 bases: TGTGCCAGCAGCTTAACAGGGACCTACAATGAGCAGTTCTTC.

The CDR3 loop reads CASSYHGRERTGELFF. CDR3 sequence (DNA): TGTGCCAGCAGTTACCACGGTCGGGAGAGAACCGGGGAGCTGTTTTTT. The chain has TRBV6-5 and TRBJ2-2; tentatively, D is TRBD2 (6 bases). This CDR3 comprises 16 residues. Germline V gene sequence: CDR1 MNHEY, CDR2 SVGAGI. Trimming stripped 2 bases from V and 5 bases from J, with 15 bases between.

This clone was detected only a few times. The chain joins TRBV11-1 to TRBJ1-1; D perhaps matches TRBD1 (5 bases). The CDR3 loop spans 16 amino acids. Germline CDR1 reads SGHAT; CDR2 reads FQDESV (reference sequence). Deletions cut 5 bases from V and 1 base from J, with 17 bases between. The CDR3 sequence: CASSKPLGVRNTEAFF. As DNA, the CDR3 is TGTGCCAGCAGCAAGCCTTTGGGGGTAAGGAACACTGAAGCTTTCTTT.

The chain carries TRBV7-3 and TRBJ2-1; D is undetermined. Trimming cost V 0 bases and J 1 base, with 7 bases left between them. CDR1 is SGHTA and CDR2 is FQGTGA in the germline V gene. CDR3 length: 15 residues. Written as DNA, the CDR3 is TGTGCCAGCAGCTTAACGGGCCTATCCTACAATGAGCAGTTCTTC. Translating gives CASSLTGLSYNEQFF.

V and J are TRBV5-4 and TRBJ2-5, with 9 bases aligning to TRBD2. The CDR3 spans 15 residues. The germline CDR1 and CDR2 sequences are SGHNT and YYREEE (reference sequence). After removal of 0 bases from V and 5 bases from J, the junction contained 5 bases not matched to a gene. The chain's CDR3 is CASSLGSSGTETQYF. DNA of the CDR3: TGTGCCAGCAGCTTGGGGTCTAGCGGGACGGAGACCCAGTACTTC.

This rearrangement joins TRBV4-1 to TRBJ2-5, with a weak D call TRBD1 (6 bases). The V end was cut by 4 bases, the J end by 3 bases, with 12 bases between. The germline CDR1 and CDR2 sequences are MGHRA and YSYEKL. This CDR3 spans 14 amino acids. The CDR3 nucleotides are TGCGCCAGCAGCCCAGGACAGTTCGAAGAGACCCAGTACTTC. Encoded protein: CASSPGQFEETQYF.

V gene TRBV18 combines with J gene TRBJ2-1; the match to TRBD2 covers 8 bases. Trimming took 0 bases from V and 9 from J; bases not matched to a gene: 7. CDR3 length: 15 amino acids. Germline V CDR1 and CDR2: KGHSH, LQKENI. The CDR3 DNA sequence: TGTGCCAGCTCACCACCGGGACTAGGCTCCACTGAGCAGTTCTTC. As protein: CASSPPGLGSTEQFF.

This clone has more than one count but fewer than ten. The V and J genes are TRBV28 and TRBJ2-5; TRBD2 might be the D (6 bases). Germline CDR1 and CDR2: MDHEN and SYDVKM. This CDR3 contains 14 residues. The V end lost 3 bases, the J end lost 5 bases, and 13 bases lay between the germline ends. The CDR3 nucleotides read TGTGCCAGCAGTTTGGAGGGGATATCGGAGACCCAGTACTTC. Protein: CASSLEGISETQYF.

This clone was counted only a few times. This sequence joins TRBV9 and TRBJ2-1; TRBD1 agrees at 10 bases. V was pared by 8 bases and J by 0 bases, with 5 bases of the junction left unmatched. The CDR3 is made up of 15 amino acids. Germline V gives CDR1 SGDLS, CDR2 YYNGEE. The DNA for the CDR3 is TGTGCCAGTGGGACAGGGGATGTCTCCTACAATGAGCAGTTCTTC. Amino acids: CASGTGDVSYNEQFF.

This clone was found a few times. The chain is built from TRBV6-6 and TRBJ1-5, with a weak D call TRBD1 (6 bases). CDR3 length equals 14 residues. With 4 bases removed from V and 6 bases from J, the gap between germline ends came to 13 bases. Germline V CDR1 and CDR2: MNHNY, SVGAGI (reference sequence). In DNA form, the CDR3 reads TGTGCCAGCAGTTTGGCAGGGGTGTCTCAGCCCCAGCATTTT. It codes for CASSLAGVSQPQHF.

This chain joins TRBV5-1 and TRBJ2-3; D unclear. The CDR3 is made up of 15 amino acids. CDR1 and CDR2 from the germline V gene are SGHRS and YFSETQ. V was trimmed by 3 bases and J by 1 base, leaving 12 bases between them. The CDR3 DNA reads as TGCGCCAGCAGCTGGACCGACTCGGGCACAGATACGCAGTATTTT. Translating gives CASSWTDSGTDTQYF.

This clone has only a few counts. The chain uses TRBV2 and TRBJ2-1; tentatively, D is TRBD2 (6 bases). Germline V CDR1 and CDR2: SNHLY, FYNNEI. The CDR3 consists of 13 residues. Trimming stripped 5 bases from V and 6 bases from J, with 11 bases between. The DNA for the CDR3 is TGTGCCAGCAGTCGGACTATTAGCAATGAGCAGTTCTTC. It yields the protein CASSRTISNEQFF.

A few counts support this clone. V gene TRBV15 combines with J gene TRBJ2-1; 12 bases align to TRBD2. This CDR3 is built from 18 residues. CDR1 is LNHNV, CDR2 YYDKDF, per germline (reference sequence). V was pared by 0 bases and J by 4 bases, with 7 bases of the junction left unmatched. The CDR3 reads CATSRDPTSGRSYNEQFF. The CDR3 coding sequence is TGTGCCACCAGCAGAGATCCAACTAGCGGGAGGAGTTACAATGAGCAGTTCTTC.

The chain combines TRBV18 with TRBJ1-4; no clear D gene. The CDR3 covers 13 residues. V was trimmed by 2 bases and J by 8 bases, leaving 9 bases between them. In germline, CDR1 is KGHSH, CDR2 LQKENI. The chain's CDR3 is CASSPDRREKLFF. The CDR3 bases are TGTGCCAGCTCACCAGACCGACGGGAAAAACTGTTTTTT.

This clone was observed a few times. For the CDR3, the DNA is TGTGCCAGCTCACCAGGGGTCGGCACCGGGGAGCTGTTTTTT. Translated: CASSPGVGTGELFF. The chain is built from TRBV18 and TRBJ2-2; D remains ambiguous. CDR3 length equals 14 residues. Trimming stripped 2 bases from V and 4 bases from J, with 8 bases between. Germline V gene data show CDR1 as KGHSH and CDR2 as LQKENI.

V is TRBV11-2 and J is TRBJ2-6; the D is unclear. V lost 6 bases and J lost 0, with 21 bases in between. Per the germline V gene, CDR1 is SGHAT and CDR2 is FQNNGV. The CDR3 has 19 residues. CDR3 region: CASSGRYRSSGSGANVLTF. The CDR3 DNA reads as TGTGCCAGCAGTGGGCGATATCGGAGTTCTGGCTCTGGGGCCAACGTCCTGACTTTC.

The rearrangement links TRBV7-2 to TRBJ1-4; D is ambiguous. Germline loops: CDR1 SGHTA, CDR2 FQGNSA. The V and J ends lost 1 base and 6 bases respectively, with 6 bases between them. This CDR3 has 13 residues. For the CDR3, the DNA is TGTGCCAGCAGCTTAGGAGCGGATGAAAAACTGTTTTTT. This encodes CASSLGADEKLFF.

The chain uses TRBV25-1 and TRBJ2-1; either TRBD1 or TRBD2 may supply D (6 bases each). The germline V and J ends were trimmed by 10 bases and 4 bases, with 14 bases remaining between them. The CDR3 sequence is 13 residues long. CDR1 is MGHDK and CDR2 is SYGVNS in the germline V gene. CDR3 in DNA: TGTGCCACCGAGGGGGGTAAGTACAATGAGCAGTTCTTC. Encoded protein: CATEGGKYNEQFF. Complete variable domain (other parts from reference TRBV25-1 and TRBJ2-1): EADIYQTPRYLVIGTGKKITLECSQTMGHDKMYWYQQDPGMELHLIHYSYGVNSTEKGDLSSESTVSRIRTEHFPLTLESARPSHTSQYLCATEGGKYNEQFFGPGTRLTVL.

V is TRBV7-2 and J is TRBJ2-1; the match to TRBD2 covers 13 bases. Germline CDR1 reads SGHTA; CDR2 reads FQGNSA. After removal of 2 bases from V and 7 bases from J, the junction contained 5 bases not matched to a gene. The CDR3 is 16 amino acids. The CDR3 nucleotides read TGTGCCAGCAGCTTACGCCGACTAGCGGGAGGTAATGAGCAGTTCTTC. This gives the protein CASSLRRLAGGNEQFF. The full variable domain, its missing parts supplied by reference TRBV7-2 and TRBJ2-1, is GAGVSQSPSNKVTEKGKDVELRCDPISGHTALYWYRQSLGQGLEFLIYFQGNSAPDKSGLPSDRFSAERTGGSVSTLTIQRTQQEDSAVYLCASSLRRLAGGNEQFFGPGTRLTVL.

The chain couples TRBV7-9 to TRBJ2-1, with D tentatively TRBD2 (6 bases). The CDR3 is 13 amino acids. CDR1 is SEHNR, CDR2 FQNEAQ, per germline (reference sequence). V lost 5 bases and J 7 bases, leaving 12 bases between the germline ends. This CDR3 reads CASSLNSGNEQFF. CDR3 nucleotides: TGTGCCAGCAGCCTAAATAGCGGTAATGAGCAGTTCTTC.

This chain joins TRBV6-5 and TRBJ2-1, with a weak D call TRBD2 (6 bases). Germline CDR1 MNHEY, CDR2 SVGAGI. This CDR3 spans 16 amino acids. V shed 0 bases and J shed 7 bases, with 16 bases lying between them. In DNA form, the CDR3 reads TGTGCCAGCAGTTACTCGTTAACTAGCCTAGGGAATGAGCAGTTCTTC. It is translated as CASSYSLTSLGNEQFF.

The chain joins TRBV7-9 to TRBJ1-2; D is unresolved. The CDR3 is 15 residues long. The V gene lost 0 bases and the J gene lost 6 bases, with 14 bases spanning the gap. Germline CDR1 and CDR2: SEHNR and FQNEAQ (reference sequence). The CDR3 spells CASSLALLARNGYTF. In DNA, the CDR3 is TGTGCCAGCAGCTTAGCCCTGTTGGCACGAAATGGCTACACCTTC.

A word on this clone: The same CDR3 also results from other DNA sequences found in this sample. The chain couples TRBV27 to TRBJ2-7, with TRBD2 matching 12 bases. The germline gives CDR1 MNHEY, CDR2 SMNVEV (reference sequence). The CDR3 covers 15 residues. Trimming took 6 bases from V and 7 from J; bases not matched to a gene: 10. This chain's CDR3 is CASSPRLAGVGEQYF. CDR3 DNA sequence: TGTGCCAGCAGCCCACGACTAGCGGGAGTTGGTGAGCAGTACTTC.

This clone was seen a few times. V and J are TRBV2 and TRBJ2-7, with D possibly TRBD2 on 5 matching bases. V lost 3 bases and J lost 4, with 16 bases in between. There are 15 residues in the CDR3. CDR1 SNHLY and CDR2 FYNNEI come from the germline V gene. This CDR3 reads CASSEFRDAAYEQYF. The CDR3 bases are TGTGCCAGCAGTGAGTTCCGGGATGCTGCGTACGAGCAGTACTTC.

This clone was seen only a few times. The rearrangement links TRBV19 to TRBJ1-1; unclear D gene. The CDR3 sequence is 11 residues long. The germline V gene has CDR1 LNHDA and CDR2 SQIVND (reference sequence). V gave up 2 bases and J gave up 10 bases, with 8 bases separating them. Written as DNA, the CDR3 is TGTGCCAGTAGTATAAGGGATAGAGCTTTCTTT. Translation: CASSIRDRAFF.